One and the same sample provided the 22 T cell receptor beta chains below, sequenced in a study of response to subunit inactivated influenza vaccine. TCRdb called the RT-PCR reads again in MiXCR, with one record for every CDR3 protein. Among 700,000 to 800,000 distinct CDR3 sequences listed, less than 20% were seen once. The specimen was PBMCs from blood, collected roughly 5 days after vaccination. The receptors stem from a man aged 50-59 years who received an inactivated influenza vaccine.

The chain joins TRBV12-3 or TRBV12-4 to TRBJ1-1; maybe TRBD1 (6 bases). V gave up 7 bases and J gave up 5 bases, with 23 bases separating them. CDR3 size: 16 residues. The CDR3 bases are TGTGCCAGCATTCAGGACAGATTCAGTTTTCGAACTGAAGCTTTCTTT. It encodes CASIQDRFSFRTEAFF.

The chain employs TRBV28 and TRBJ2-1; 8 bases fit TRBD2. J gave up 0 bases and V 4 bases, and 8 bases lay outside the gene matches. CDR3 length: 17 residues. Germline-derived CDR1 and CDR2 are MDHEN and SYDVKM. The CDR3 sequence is CASSSGTRESSYNEQFF. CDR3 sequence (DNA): TGTGCCAGCAGTTCCGGGACTAGAGAAAGCTCCTACAATGAGCAGTTCTTC.

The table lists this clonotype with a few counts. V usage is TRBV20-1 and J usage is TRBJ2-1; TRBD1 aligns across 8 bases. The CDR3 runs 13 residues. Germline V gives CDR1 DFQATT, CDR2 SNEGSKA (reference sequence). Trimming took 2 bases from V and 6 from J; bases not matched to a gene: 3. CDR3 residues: CSARPTGGNEQFF. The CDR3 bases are TGCAGTGCTAGACCTACAGGGGGCAATGAGCAGTTCTTC.

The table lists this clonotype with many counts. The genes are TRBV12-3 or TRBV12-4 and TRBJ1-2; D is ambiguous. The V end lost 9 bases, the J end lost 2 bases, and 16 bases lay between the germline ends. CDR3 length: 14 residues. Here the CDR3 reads CASAPGPKNYGYTF. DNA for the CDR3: TGTGCCAGTGCCCCCGGGCCTAAAAACTATGGCTACACCTTC.

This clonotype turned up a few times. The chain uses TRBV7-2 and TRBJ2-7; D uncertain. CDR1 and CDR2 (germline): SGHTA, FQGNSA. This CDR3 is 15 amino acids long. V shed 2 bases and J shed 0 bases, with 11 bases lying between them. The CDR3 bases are TGTGCCAGCAGCTTACCTTGGCAGGCCTCCTACGAGCAGTACTTC. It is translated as CASSLPWQASYEQYF. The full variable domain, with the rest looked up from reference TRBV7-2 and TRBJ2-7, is GAGVSQSPSNKVTEKGKDVELRCDPISGHTALYWYRQSLGQGLEFLIYFQGNSAPDKSGLPSDRFSAERTGGSVSTLTIQRTQQEDSAVYLCASSLPWQASYEQYFGPGTRLTVT.

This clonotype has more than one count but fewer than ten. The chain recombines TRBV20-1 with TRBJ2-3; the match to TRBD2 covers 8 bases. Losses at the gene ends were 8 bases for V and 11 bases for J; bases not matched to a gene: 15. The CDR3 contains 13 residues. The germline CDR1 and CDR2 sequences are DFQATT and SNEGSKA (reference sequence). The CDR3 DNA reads TGCAGTCCGGGACTAGGAGGATCGGAGGTGCAGTATTTT. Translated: CSPGLGGSEVQYF.

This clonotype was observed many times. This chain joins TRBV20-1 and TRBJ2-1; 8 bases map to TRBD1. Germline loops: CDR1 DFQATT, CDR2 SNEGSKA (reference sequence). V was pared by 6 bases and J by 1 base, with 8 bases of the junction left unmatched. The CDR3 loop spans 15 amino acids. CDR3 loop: CSARTGRDSYNEQFF. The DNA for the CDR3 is TGCAGTGCCCGGACAGGGCGCGATTCCTACAATGAGCAGTTCTTC.

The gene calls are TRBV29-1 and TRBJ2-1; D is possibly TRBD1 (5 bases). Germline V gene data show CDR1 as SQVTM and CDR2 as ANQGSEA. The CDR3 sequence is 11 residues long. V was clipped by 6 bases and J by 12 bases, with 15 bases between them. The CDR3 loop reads CSVGHIGAQFF. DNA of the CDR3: TGCAGCGTCGGACACATCGGAGCGCAGTTCTTC.

The CDR3 sequence is CATSPSAGYERDTQYF. CDR3 DNA sequence: TGTGCCACCAGCCCATCTGCAGGGTACGAACGGGATACGCAGTATTTT. The rearrangement links TRBV15 to TRBJ2-3; a possible D gene is TRBD1 (5 bases). From germline, CDR1 is LNHNV and CDR2 YYDKDF (reference sequence). The CDR3 sequence is 16 residues long. The ends were cut back, 5 bases at V and 6 bases at J, with 21 bases in the middle.

The CDR3 loop reads CSVAQGISGNTIYF. The CDR3 DNA sequence: TGCAGCGTTGCACAGGGGATCTCTGGAAACACCATATATTTT. The chain uses TRBV29-1 and TRBJ1-3, with TRBD1 identical over 7 bases. The CDR3 loop spans 14 amino acids. Looked up from germline, CDR1 is SQVTM and CDR2 is ANQGSEA. J gave up 0 bases and V 4 bases, and 3 bases lay outside the gene matches.

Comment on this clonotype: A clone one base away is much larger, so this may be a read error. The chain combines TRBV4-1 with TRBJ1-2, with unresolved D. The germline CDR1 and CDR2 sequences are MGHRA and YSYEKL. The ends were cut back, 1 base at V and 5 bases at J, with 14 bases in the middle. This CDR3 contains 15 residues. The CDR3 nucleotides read TGCGCCAGCAGCCAAGCTTTGGGGTATCGGTATGGCTACACCTTC. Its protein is CASSQALGYRYGYTF.

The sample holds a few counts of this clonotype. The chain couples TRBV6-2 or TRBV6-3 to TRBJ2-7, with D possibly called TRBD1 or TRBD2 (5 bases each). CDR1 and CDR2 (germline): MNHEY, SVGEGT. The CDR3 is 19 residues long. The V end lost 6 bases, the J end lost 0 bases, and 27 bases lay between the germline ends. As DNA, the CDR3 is TGTGCCAGCAGACCCCCCTGGGGACGGAGTTCAGAGAACTCCTACGAGCAGTACTTC. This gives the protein CASRPPWGRSSENSYEQYF.

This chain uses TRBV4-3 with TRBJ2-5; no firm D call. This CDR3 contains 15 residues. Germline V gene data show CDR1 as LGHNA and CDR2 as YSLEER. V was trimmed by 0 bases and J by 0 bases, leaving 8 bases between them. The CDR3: CASSQDMADQETQYF. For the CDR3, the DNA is TGCGCCAGCAGCCAAGATATGGCAGACCAAGAGACCCAGTACTTC.

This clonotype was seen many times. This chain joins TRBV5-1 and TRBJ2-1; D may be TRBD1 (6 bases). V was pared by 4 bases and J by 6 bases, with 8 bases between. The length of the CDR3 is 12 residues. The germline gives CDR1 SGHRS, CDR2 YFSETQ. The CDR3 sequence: CASSQQGNEQFF. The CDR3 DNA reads TGCGCCAGCAGCCAACAGGGCAATGAGCAGTTCTTC.

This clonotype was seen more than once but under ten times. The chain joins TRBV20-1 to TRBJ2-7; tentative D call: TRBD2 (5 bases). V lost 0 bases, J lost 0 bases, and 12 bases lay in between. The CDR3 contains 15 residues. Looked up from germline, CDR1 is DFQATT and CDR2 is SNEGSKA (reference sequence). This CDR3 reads CSARDHGESSYEQYF. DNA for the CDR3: TGCAGTGCTAGAGATCACGGGGAAAGCTCCTACGAGCAGTACTTC.

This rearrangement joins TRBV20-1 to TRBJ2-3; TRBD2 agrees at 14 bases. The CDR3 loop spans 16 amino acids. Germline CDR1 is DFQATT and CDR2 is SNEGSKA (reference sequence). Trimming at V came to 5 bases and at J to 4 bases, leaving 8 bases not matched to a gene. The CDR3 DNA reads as TGCAGTGCTCCCCCTGGGACTAGCGGGGGTGCAGATACGCAGTATTTT. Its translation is CSAPPGTSGGADTQYF.

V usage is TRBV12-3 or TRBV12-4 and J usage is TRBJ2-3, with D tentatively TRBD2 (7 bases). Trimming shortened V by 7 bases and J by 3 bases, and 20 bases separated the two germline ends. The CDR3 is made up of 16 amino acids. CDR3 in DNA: TGTGCCAGCACCAAGTTTAGGGGGAGGGCTACAGATACGCAGTATTTT. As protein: CASTKFRGRATDTQYF.

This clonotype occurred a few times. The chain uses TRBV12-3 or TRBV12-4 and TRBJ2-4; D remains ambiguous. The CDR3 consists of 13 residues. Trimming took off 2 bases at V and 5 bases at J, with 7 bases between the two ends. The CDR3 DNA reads TGTGCCAGCAGTTTATGGGGTGAAAACATTCAGTACTTC. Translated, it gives CASSLWGENIQYF.

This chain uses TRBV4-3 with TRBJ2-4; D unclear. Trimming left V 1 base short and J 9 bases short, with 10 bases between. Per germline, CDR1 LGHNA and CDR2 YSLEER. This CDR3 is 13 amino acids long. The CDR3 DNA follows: TGCGCCAGCAGCCAAGGCTTGGGATCCATTCAGTACTTC. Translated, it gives CASSQGLGSIQYF.

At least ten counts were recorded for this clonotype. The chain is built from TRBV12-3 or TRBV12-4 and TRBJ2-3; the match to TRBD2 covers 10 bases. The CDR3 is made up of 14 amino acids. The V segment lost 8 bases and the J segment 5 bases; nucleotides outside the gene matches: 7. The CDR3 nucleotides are TGTGCCAGCTGGGGTCTAGCGGGGGAAGATACGCAGTATTTT. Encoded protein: CASWGLAGEDTQYF.

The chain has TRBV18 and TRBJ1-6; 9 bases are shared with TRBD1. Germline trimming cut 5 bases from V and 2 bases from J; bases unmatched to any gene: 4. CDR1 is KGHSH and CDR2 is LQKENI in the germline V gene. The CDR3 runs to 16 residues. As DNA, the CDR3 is TGTGCCAGCTCAATACAGGGGGCCGCCTATAATTCACCCCTCCACTTT. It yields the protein CASSIQGAAYNSPLHF. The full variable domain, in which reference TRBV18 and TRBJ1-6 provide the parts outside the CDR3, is NAGVMQNPRHLVRRRGQEARLRCSPMKGHSHVYWYRQLPEEGLKFMVYLQKENIIDESGMPKERFSAEFPKEGPSILRIQQVVRGDSAAYFCASSIQGAAYNSPLHFGNGTRLTVT.

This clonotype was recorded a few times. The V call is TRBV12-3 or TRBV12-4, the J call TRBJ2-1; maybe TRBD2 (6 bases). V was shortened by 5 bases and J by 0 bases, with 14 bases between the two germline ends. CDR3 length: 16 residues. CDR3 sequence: CASSILAAASYNEQFF. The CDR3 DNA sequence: TGTGCCAGCAGTATACTAGCAGCAGCCTCCTACAATGAGCAGTTCTTC.